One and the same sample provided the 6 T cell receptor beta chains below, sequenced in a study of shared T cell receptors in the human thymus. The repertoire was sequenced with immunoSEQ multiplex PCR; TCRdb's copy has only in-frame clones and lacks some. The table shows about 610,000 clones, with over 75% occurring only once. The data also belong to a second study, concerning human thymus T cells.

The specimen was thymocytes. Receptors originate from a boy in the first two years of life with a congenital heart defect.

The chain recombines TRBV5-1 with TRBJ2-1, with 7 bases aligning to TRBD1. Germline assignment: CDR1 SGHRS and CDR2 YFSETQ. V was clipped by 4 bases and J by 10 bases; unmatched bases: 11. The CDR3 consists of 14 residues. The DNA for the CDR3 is TGCGCCAGCAGCCACCGGGACAGAATCGAGGAGCAGTTCTTC. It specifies CASSHRDRIEEQFF.

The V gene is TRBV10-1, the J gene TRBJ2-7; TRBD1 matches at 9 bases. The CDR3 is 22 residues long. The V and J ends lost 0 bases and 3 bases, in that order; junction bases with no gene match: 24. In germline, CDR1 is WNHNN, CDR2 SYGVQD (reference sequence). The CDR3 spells CASSESGGQGADSRDFHYEQYF. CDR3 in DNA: TGCGCCAGCAGTGAGTCGGGGGGACAGGGAGCGGATAGCCGGGACTTCCACTACGAGCAGTACTTC.

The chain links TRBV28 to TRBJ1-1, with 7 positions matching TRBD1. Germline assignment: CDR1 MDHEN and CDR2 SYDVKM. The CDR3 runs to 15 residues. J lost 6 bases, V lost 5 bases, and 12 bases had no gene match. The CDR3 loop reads CASSLLRGANSEAFF. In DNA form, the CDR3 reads TGTGCCAGCAGTCTCCTCAGGGGGGCTAATTCTGAAGCTTTCTTT.

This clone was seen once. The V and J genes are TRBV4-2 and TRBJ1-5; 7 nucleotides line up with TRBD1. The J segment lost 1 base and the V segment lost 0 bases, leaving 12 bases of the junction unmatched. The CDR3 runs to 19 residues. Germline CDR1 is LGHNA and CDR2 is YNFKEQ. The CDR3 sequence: CASSQEGKGAGGSNQPQHF. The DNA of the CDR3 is TGTGCCAGCAGCCAAGAAGGTAAGGGAGCAGGGGGGAGCAATCAGCCCCAGCATTTT.

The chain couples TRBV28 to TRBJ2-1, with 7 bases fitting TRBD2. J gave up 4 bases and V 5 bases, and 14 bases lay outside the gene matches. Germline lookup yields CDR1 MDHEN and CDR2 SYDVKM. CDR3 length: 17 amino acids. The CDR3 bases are TGTGCCAGCAGTGCCACCCCCCCTAGCGGACTATACAATGAGCAGTTCTTC. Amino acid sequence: CASSATPPSGLYNEQFF.

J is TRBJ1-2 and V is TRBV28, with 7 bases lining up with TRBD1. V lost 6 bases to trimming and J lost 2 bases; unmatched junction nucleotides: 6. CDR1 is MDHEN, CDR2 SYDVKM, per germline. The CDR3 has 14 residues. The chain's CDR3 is CASSAGGRNYGYTF. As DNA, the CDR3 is TGTGCCAGCAGCGCAGGGGGGAGGAACTATGGCTACACCTTC.